This entry lists 3 T cell receptor beta chains sequenced from one sample in a study of T-cell reconstitution after alpha-beta-depleted transplantation in children. TCRbeta library construction was performed incorporating unique molecular identifiers. TCRdb ran MiXCR on the PCR reads and lists one entry per CDR3 protein. The sample has around 410,000 distinct CDR3 sequences; under 13% are singletons. Source: PBMCs from the stem cell graft donor, taken from the stem cell graft. These receptor sequences come from a human donor who donated a stem cell graft to a child with acute myeloid leukemia.

This clonotype was seen many times. CDR3 region: CASSSTGYGYTF. CDR3 sequence (DNA): TGTGCCAGCAGTTCGACAGGCTATGGCTACACCTTC. The chain couples TRBV12-3 or TRBV12-4 to TRBJ1-2, with a possible D match to TRBD1 (6 bases). The CDR3 has 12 amino acids. Trimming cost V 4 bases and J 4 bases, with 7 bases left between them.

This clonotype was seen a handful of times. The V and J genes are TRBV20-1 and TRBJ1-6, with 8 bases fitting TRBD1. With V trimmed by 1 base and J by 6 bases, 2 bases remained unmatched. Germline-derived CDR1 and CDR2 are DFQATT and SNEGSKA (reference sequence). This CDR3 has 14 amino acids. The CDR3 region is CSARGQGANSPLHF. CDR3 coding DNA: TGCAGTGCTAGAGGGCAGGGGGCTAATTCACCCCTCCACTTT.

This sequence joins TRBV7-9 and TRBJ2-1; perhaps TRBD1 as D (5 bases). Trimming left V 2 bases short and J 2 bases short, with 13 bases between. This CDR3 comprises 16 residues. Germline CDR1 SEHNR, CDR2 FQNEAQ (reference sequence). The CDR3 DNA follows: TGTGCCAGCAGCTTATCAGGGTCGTCCCCCTACAATGAGCAGTTCTTC. It is translated as CASSLSGSSPYNEQFF.